This TCR beta chain originates from a study of molecular identifiers for immune sequencing clone quantification. About the study: Replicates involved a five-way split of RNA from approximately 20,000 or 100,000 naive CD8 cells, with sequencing of four.

From the PCR reads, TCRdb called clonotypes with MiXCR, one entry per CDR3 protein. The table shows nearly 55,000 distinct CDR3 sequences, with 36% occurring only once. The CDR3 consists of 16 residues. J gave up 2 bases and V 1 base, and 4 bases lay outside the gene matches. CDR1 and CDR2 (germline): LGHNA, YNFKEQ. The receptor was derived from a human donor in good health. Some libraries in this study had Jurkat cell RNA spiked in. The sequencing sample was made of naive CD8+ T cells from blood, with Jurkat cell RNA spiked in. As to subset: FACS-sorted CD8+CD4-CCR7+CD45RA+ naive T cells. The chain has TRBV4-2 and TRBJ2-7, with 11 bases fitting TRBD1. CDR3 region: CASSQGRTGGPYEQYF. CDR3 bases: TGTGCCAGCAGCCAAGGTCGGACAGGGGGCCCCTACGAGCAGTACTTC.